These 14 T cell receptor beta chains were all obtained from the same sample, sequenced in a study of OX40 agonist ivuxolimab in advanced cancers. Clones were read by immunoSEQ multiplex PCR, and TCRdb kept only the in-frame ones, dropping some. The repertoire holds some 30,000 clones, with approximately 80% as singletons. The sequencing here drew on CD4+ or CD8+ T cells sorted from blood, taken in a trial of the OX40 agonist ivuxolimab. The receptor set was obtained from an adult with an advanced solid tumor such as melanoma, head and neck, liver or kidney cancer.

For this clone: At one end the junction does not follow the germline gene, possibly because of a read error. The chain employs TRBV4-1 and TRBJ1-1, with D possibly matching TRBD1 (5 bases). CDR1 is MGHRA, CDR2 YSYEKL, per germline. The CDR3 sequence is 14 residues long. The CDR3: CASSQTTGELEAFF. CDR3 nucleotide sequence: TGTGCCAGCAGCCAGACCACAGGAGAACTTGAAGCTTTCTTT.

This chain links TRBV4-2 with TRBJ2-6, with 11 bases fitting TRBD2. The ends lost 4 bases at V and 0 bases at J; junction bases unmatched: 8. This CDR3 region has 19 residues. Germline V gene lookup returns CDR1 LGHNA and CDR2 YNFKEQ. The CDR3 DNA sequence: TGTGCCAGCAGCCCAAGACCTAGCGGGGGGATCTCTGGGGCCAACGTCCTGACTTTC. It is translated as CASSPRPSGGISGANVLTF.

This clone was detected once. The chain links TRBV7-6 to TRBJ1-4, with a tentative D call TRBD1 (6 bases). Germline CDR1 and CDR2: SGHVS and FNYEAQ. The CDR3 is made up of 15 amino acids. V gave up 5 bases and J gave up 7 bases, with 17 bases separating them. This CDR3 reads CASSPTGGPIEKLFF. The DNA for the CDR3 is TGTGCCAGCAGCCCAACCGGGGGGCCTATTGAAAAACTGTTTTTT.

The chain is built from TRBV6-5 and TRBJ1-2; 10 positions agree with TRBD1. The CDR3 length is 13 residues. V lost 5 bases, J lost 10 bases, and 7 bases stayed unmatched. Germline-derived CDR1 and CDR2 are MNHEY and SVGAGI. The CDR3 coding sequence is TGTGCCAGCAGTAGAGGACAGGGGGTGTTCTACACCTTC. Protein: CASSRGQGVFYTF.

The chain has TRBV30 and TRBJ1-1; D uncertain. In germline, CDR1 is GTSNPN, CDR2 SVGIG (reference sequence). V lost 1 base to trimming and J lost 5 bases, with 17 bases between them. The CDR3 is made up of 15 amino acids. The CDR3 spells CAWSGKKLGETEAFF. The CDR3 nucleotides are TGTGCCTGGAGTGGCAAAAAACTGGGAGAGACTGAAGCTTTCTTT.

This clone showed up just a few times. The chain is built from TRBV4-1 and TRBJ2-2; D unresolved. Germline values: CDR1 MGHRA, CDR2 YSYEKL. V dropped 3 bases and J dropped 6 bases, with 11 bases sitting between them. The CDR3 spans 14 residues. The CDR3 reads CASSHSKVPGELFF. Written as DNA, the CDR3 is TGCGCCAGCAGCCATTCAAAGGTCCCCGGGGAGCTGTTTTTT.

This clone was found a few times. The rearrangement joins TRBV27 to TRBJ1-1; 11 bases fit TRBD1. The CDR3 is 15 amino acids. CDR1 and CDR2 (germline): MNHEY, SMNVEV (reference sequence). The ends lost 5 bases at V and 3 bases at J; junction bases unmatched: 5. This CDR3 is CASSPGTGGYTEAFF. The CDR3 nucleotides read TGTGCCAGCAGTCCCGGGACAGGGGGATACACTGAAGCTTTCTTT.

J is TRBJ1-2 and V is TRBV10-1; D gene ambiguous. Deletions cut 3 bases from V and 4 bases from J, with 9 bases between. The germline V gene has CDR1 WNHNN and CDR2 SYGVQD (reference sequence). This CDR3 comprises 13 residues. The CDR3 nucleotides read TGCGCCAGCAGTGATTCGGCCGGCTATGGCTACACCTTC. Its protein is CASSDSAGYGYTF.

The chain couples TRBV5-4 to TRBJ2-1; a possible D gene is TRBD1 (5 bases). Germline CDR1 SGHNT, CDR2 YYREEE (reference sequence). The V end was cut by 4 bases, the J end by 4 bases, with 15 bases between. CDR3 length: 15 residues. The CDR3 here is CASSTGRVEYNEQFF. DNA for the CDR3: TGTGCCAGCAGCACGGGCAGGGTGGAATACAATGAGCAGTTCTTC.

The chain carries TRBV6-5 and TRBJ2-3, with TRBD2 as a possible D gene (6 bases). Trimming removed 6 bases at V and 3 bases at J, with 10 bases between. CDR3 length: 13 amino acids. The germline V gene encodes CDR1 MNHEY and CDR2 SVGAGI. The CDR3 DNA reads as TGTGCCAGCAGCTCAGGGAGGACAGATACGCAGTATTTT. It translates to CASSSGRTDTQYF.

The genes are TRBV7-3 and TRBJ2-3, with 9 bases fitting TRBD2. J gave up 0 bases and V 2 bases, and 9 bases lay outside the gene matches. This CDR3 region has 18 residues. The germline gives CDR1 SGHTA, CDR2 FQGTGA. CDR3 loop: CASSLGPGLAESTDTQYF. CDR3 nucleotides: TGTGCCAGCAGCTTAGGCCCGGGACTAGCAGAGAGCACAGATACGCAGTATTTT.

By share, this clone ranks as medium-sized. CDR3 sequence reads: CASTGQGALAEAFF. In nucleotides, the CDR3 is TGTGCCAGCACGGGGCAGGGGGCGTTAGCTGAAGCTTTCTTT. The rearrangement uses TRBV2 and TRBJ1-1; TRBD1 agrees at 8 bases. Germline V gene lookup returns CDR1 SNHLY and CDR2 FYNNEI. The CDR3 extends over 14 amino acids. V lost 7 bases and J lost 6; bases outside the gene matches: 10.

This chain links TRBV18 with TRBJ1-3; D ambiguous. Germline V gene data show CDR1 as KGHSH and CDR2 as LQKENI. The V end lost 4 bases, the J end lost 1 base, and 5 bases lay between the germline ends. The CDR3 has 13 residues. CDR3 region: CASSRDSGNTIYF. The CDR3 nucleotides are TGTGCCAGCTCACGGGATTCTGGAAACACCATATATTTT.

This clone has a handful of counts. The chain employs TRBV29-1 and TRBJ1-3; D remains unclear. The CDR3 totals 12 residues. With 7 bases removed from V and 0 bases from J, the gap between germline ends came to 7 bases. Looked up from germline, CDR1 is SQVTM and CDR2 is ANQGSEA. The CDR3 here is CSARNSGNTIYF. The CDR3 coding sequence is TGCAGCGCTAGGAACTCTGGAAACACCATATATTTT.